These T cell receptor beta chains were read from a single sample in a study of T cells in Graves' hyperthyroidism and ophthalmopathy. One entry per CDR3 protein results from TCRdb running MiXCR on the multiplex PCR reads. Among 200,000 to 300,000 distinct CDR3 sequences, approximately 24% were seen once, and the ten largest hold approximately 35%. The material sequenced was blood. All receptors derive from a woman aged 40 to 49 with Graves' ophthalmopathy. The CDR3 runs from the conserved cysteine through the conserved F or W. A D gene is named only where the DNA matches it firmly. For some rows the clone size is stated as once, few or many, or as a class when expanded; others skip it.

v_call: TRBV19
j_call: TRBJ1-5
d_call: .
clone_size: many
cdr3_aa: CAIPRGGRGNQPQHF
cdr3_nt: TGTGCCATTCCTAGGGGGGGTCGTGGCAATCAGCCCCAGCATTTT

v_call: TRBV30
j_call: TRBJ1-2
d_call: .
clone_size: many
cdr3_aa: CAWSAIVGTRTSQYGYTF
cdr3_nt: TGTGCCTGGAGTGCTATCGTGGGGACACGTACCAGTCAATATGGCTACACCTTC

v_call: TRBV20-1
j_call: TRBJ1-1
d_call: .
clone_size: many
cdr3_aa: CSARDRVGNTEAFF
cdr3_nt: TGCAGTGCTAGAGATCGGGTGGGGAACACTGAAGCTTTCTTT

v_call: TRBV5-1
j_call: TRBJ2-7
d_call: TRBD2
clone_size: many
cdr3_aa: CASSLARGSEQYF
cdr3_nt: TGCGCCAGCAGCTTGGCGCGGGGGAGCGAGCAGTACTTC

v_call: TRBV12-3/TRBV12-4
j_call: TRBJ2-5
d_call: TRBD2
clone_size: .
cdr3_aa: CASGTSGQETQYF
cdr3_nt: TGTGCCAGCGGGACTAGCGGGCAAGAGACCCAGTACTTC

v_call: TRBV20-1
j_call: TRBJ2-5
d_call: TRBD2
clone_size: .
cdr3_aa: CSALGLAGVAETQYF
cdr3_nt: TGCAGTGCCTTGGGACTAGCGGGAGTGGCAGAGACCCAGTACTTC

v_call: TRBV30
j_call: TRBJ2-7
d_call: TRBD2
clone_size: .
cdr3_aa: CAWRRAAGGDEQYF
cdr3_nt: TGTGCCTGGAGGCGGGCAGCGGGAGGTGACGAGCAGTACTTC

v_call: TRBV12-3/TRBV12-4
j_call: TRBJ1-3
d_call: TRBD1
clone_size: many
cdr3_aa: CASSLITGQMGNTIYF
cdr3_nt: TGTGCCAGCAGTTTAATTACGGGACAGATGGGAAACACCATATATTTT

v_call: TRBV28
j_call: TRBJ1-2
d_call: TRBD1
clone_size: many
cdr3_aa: CASSWTGTNGYTF
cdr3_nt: TGTGCCAGCAGTTGGACAGGCACAAATGGCTACACCTTC

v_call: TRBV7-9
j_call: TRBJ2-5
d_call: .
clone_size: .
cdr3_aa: CASSLVGSGQETQYF
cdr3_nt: TGTGCCAGCAGCTTAGTCGGCAGCGGTCAAGAGACCCAGTACTTC

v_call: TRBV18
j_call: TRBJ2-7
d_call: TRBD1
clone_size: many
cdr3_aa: CASSPSGTGKYEQYF
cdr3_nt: TGTGCCAGCTCACCCTCCGGGACAGGGAAATACGAGCAGTACTTC

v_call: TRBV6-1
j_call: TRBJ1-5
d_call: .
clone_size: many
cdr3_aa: CASSEAMEGPQPQHF
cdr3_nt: TGTGCCAGCAGTGAAGCGATGGAAGGCCCCCAGCCCCAGCATTTT

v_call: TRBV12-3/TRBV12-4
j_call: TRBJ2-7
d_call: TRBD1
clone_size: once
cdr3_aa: CASSRDRAVQYF
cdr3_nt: TGTGCCAGCAGTAGGGACAGGGCAGTGCAGTACTTC

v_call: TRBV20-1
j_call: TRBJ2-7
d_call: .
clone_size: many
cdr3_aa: CSASLRDSVYF
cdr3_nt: TGCAGTGCTAGCCTCAGGGACTCCGTCTACTTC

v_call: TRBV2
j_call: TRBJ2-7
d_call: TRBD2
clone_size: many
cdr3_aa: CASSEGLAGYTYEQYF
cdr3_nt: TGTGCCAGCAGTGAAGGACTAGCGGGTTATACCTACGAGCAGTACTTC

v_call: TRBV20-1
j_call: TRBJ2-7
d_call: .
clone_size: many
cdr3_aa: CSARSQRTTSYEQYF
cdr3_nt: TGCAGTGCTAGGTCGCAGAGAACGACCTCCTACGAGCAGTACTTC

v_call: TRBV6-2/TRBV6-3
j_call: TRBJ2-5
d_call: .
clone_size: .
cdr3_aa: CASIGGETQYF
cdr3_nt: TGTGCCAGCATTGGCGGGGAGACCCAGTACTTC

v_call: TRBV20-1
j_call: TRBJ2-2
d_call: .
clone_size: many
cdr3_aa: CSARLDSTGELFF
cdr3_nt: TGCAGTGCTAGGCTGGATAGCACCGGGGAGCTGTTTTTT

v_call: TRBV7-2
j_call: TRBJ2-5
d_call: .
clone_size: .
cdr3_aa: CARSGGGPETQYF
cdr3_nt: TGTGCCAGGAGCGGTGGCGGGCCAGAGACACAGTACTTC

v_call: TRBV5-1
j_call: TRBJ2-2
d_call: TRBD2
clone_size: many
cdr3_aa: CASHSGGSGELFF
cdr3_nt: TGCGCCAGCCACTCGGGGGGTTCCGGGGAGCTGTTTTTT

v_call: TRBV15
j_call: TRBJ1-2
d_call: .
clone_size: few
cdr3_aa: CATSIDRSANYGYTF
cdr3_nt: TGTGCCACCAGCATTGACCGCTCAGCTAACTATGGCTACACCTTC

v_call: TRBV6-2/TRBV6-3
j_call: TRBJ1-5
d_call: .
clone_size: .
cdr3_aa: CASSTPREARQPQHF
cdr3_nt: TGTGCCAGCAGTACCCCGAGGGAAGCACGCCAGCCCCAGCATTTT

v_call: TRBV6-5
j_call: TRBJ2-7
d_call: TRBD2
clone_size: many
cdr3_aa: CASSYDLAGVNGYEQYF
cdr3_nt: TGTGCCAGCAGTTACGATCTAGCGGGAGTTAACGGCTACGAGCAGTACTTC

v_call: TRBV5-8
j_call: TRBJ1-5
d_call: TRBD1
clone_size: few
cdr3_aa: CASSKTGTGYQAQHF
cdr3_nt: TGTGCCAGCAGCAAAACCGGGACAGGGTACCAAGCCCAGCATTTT

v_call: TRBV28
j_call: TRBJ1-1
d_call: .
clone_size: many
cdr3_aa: CASSFRHRNTEAFF
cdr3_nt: TGTGCCAGCAGTTTTAGGCATAGGAACACTGAAGCTTTCTTT

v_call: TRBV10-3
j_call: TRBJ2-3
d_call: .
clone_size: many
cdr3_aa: CAITGGTDTQYF
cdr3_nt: TGTGCCATCACGGGCGGGACAGATACGCAGTATTTT

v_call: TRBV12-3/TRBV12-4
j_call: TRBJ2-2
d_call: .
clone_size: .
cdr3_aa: CASSFIGVVDGELFF
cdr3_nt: TGTGCCAGCAGTTTCATAGGGGTAGTGGACGGGGAGCTGTTTTTT

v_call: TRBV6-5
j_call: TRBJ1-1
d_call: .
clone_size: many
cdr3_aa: CASRSPQKNTEAFF
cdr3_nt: TGTGCCAGCAGAAGTCCCCAGAAGAACACTGAAGCTTTCTTT

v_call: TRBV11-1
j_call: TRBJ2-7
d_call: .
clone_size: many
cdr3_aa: CASSSSRDPGATTYEQYF
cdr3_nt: TGTGCCAGCAGCTCATCCCGGGACCCCGGGGCCACAACCTACGAGCAGTACTTC

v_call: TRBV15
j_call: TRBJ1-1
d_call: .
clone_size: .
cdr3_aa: CATSRERPTSNGAFF
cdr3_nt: TGTGCCACCAGCAGAGAACGCCCCACCAGCAACGGAGCTTTCTTT

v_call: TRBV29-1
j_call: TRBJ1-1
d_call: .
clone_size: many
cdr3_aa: CSVGGTGFTEAFF
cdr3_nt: TGCAGCGTTGGTGGGACGGGGTTCACTGAAGCTTTCTTT

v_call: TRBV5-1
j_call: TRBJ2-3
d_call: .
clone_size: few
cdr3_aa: CASSLDGTDTQYF
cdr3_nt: TGCGCCAGCAGCTTGGATGGCACAGATACGCAGTATTTT

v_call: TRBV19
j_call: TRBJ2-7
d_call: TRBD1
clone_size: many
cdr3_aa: CASSPAQTGGSEQYF
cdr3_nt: TGTGCCAGTAGTCCAGCACAGACAGGGGGTTCCGAGCAGTACTTC

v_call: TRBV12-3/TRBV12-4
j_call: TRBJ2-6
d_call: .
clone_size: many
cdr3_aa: CASSTGSGANVLTF
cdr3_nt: TGTGCCAGCAGTACAGGGTCTGGGGCCAACGTCCTGACTTTC

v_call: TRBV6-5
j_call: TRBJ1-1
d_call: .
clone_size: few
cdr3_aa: CASSYSKRGQRSSEAFF
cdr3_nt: TGTGCCAGCAGTTACTCGAAAAGAGGACAACGGAGTAGTGAAGCTTTCTTT

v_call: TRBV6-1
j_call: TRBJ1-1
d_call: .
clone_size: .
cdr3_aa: CASSNWGGATEAFF
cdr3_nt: TGTGCCAGCAGCAACTGGGGTGGTGCCACTGAAGCTTTCTTT

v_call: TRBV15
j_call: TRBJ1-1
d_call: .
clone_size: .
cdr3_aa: CATSRDQGFTEAFF
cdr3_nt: TGTGCCACCAGCAGAGACCAGGGTTTCACTGAAGCTTTCTTT

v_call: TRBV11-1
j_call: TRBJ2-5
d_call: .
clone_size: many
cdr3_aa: CASSPWQNQETQYF
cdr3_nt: TGTGCCAGCAGCCCTTGGCAGAACCAAGAGACCCAGTACTTC

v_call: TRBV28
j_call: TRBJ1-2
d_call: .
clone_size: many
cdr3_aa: CASSRGQVNGYTF
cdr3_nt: TGTGCCAGCAGTCGGGGGCAAGTCAATGGCTACACCTTC

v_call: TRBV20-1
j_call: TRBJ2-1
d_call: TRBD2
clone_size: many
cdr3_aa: CSADGTSGGGQFF
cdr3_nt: TGCAGTGCTGATGGGACTAGCGGGGGGGGGCAGTTCTTC

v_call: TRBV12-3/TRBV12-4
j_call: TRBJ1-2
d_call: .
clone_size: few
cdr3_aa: CASSSQREANYGYTF
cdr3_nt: TGTGCCAGCAGCTCACAGAGAGAGGCTAACTATGGCTACACCTTC

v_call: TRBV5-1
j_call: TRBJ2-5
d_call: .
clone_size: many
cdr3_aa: CASRLGIRQRETQYF
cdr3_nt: TGCGCCAGCAGGCTGGGGATCCGACAGAGAGAGACCCAGTACTTC

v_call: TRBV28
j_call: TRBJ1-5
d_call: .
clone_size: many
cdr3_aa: CASSTNYQPQHF
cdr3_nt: TGTGCCAGCAGTACAAACTATCAGCCCCAGCATTTT

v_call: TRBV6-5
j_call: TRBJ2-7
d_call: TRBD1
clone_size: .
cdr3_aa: CASSTQTGQTYEQYF
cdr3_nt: TGTGCCAGCAGTACTCAGACAGGGCAGACCTACGAGCAGTACTTC

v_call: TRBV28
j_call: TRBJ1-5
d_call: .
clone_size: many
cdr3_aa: CASSPTVASNQPQHF
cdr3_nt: TGTGCCAGCAGTCCGACAGTCGCGAGCAATCAGCCCCAGCATTTT

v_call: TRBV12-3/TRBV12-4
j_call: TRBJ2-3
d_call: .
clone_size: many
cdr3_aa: CASSLLDVIDTQYF
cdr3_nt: TGTGCCAGCAGTTTACTAGATGTTATAGATACGCAGTATTTT

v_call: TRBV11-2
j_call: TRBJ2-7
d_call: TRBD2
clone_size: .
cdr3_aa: CASSLTSGGARYEQYF
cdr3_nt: TGTGCCAGCAGCTTGACTAGCGGGGGGGCTAGGTACGAGCAGTACTTC

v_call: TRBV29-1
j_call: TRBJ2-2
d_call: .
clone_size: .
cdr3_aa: CSVVDRPNTGELFF
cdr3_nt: TGCAGCGTTGTAGACAGGCCGAACACCGGGGAGCTGTTTTTT